This T cell receptor beta chain was identified during a study of blood T cell repertoires in COVID-19. Study information: The United States, Italy and Spain were the sources of the acute and convalescent COVID-19 samples. T cells, B-cell-depleted T cells, or PBMCs supplied cDNA or gDNA.

The CDR3 length is 15 residues. Germline-derived CDR1 and CDR2 are SGHDT and YYEEEE. The ends were cut back, 0 bases at V and 2 bases at J, with 9 bases in the middle. In the study's own analysis: Reference gene primers were amplified, and this amplification served to estimate nucleated cell counts. Data came from immunoSEQ multiplex PCR; TCRdb stores just in-frame clones and leaves some out. V and J calls and clone size follow that table, whereas D and trimming were derived from the DNA. There are roughly 250,000 clones in the sample; 84% occur only once, and over 8.5% lies in the top ten. Sequencing was performed on peripheral blood. V usage is TRBV5-6 and J usage is TRBJ1-3, with D possibly matching TRBD1 (5 bases). This receptor was obtained from a human donor in a cohort sampled during active COVID-19. Here the CDR3 reads CASSLDGGAGNTIYF. The DNA of the CDR3 is TGTGCCAGCAGCTTGGACGGAGGGGCTGGAAACACCATATATTTT.